Listed below are T cell receptor beta chains from one sample, sequenced in a study of CD8 T cells in ankylosing spondylitis. TCRdb redid the calling of the 5' RACE reads with MiXCR, one entry per CDR3 protein. The table lists about 700,000 distinct CDR3 sequences, around a fifth of them singletons. The specimen was blood, either unsorted or a sorted T cell fraction (not recorded which). The receptors shown here come from a male donor with ankylosing spondylitis. Each CDR3 is given with its conserved first and last residue. The D gene is left open where the match is weak. Size is stated for part of the rows, as once, few or many counts, or as a class when the clone is expanded.

TGTGCCAGCAGGGGGGCGAGCTCCTACAATGAGCAGTTCTTC	CASRGASSYNEQFF	many	TRBJ2-1	NA	TRBV12-3/TRBV12-4
TGCGCCAGCAGCTCCACTTCGGGAGTAGGTAATGAGCAGTTCTTC	CASSSTSGVGNEQFF	many	TRBJ2-1	NA	TRBV5-1
TGTGCCAGCAGGGGGAAGAGAACGGGGGAGACCCAGTACTTC	CASRGKRTGETQYF	NA	TRBJ2-5	NA	TRBV9
TGTGCCAGCAGTGAATTAGGTTGGGGGAATTCACCCCTCCACTTT	CASSELGWGNSPLHF	many	TRBJ1-6	NA	TRBV25-1
TGTGCCAGCAGCCCCCGGGGGGGATTCTACGAGCAGTACTTC	CASSPRGGFYEQYF	NA	TRBJ2-7	TRBD2	TRBV7-9
TGCGCCAGCAGCCTCCGGGGGCCCGGAGAGTCTTTCTTT	CASSLRGPGESFF	NA	TRBJ1-1	NA	TRBV5-1
TGTGCCAGCCTCGACCTTTACAATGAGCAGTTCTTC	CASLDLYNEQFF	NA	TRBJ2-1	NA	TRBV6-2/TRBV6-3
TGCGCCAGCAGCTTACGGGCGGGCGGGAGCTTAAAGACCCAGTACTTC	CASSLRAGGSLKTQYF	few	TRBJ2-5	TRBD2	TRBV5-1
TGTGCCATTAGTTTCTTAAATACCGGGGAGCTGTTTTTT	CAISFLNTGELFF	NA	TRBJ2-2	NA	TRBV12-3/TRBV12-4
TGTGCCAGCAGAGGAGGGGGGGTCAAGACCCAGTACTTC	CASRGGGVKTQYF	NA	TRBJ2-5	NA	TRBV28
TGCAGCGTTGGTGAGGGGGGAGGACACTACGAGCAGTACTTC	CSVGEGGGHYEQYF	few	TRBJ2-7	NA	TRBV29-1
TGTGCCTGGGGGACAGGGAACATGAACACTGAAGCTTTCTTT	CAWGTGNMNTEAFF	few	TRBJ1-1	TRBD1	TRBV30
TGTGCCACCAGTGATCCTAGCGGGGCATCGGCAGATACGCAGTATTTT	CATSDPSGASADTQYF	few	TRBJ2-3	TRBD2	TRBV24-1
TGTGCCAGCAGTTTGGGCCCTAAAGGAGATACGCAGTATTTT	CASSLGPKGDTQYF	NA	TRBJ2-3	NA	TRBV27
TGCAGTGCTAGAGTGCGGGATCGGGCAGATACGCAGTATTTT	CSARVRDRADTQYF	few	TRBJ2-3	NA	TRBV20-1
TGTGCTAGTGGTTTGATGGGGGCCCACGAAGAGACCCAGTACTTC	CASGLMGAHEETQYF	few	TRBJ2-5	NA	TRBV12-5
TGTGCCAGCAGCTTGTGGACGTCTGGGGCCAACGTCCTGACTTTC	CASSLWTSGANVLTF	NA	TRBJ2-6	NA	TRBV5-5
TGCAGCGTGTCGGGGGGGCCGGTTGGGTCAGATACGCAGTATTTT	CSVSGGPVGSDTQYF	many	TRBJ2-3	TRBD2	TRBV29-1
TGTGCCAGCAGCCCCACCCCGGGGGCCAAGTACTTC	CASSPTPGAKYF	NA	TRBJ2-7	NA	TRBV11-1
TGTGCCAGTAGTATATCACAGGGGGCTGAAGCTTTCTTT	CASSISQGAEAFF	NA	TRBJ1-1	TRBD1	TRBV19
TGTGCCATCAGTGAGTCCCAGGTCTATGGCTACACCTTC	CAISESQVYGYTF	few	TRBJ1-2	NA	TRBV10-3
TGTGCCAGCAGCTTAGGCCCGACCCCTGTCTACAATGAGCAGTTCTTC	CASSLGPTPVYNEQFF	few	TRBJ2-1	NA	TRBV7-2
TGTGCCAGCAGTTTGGACAGAGACTCAAGACGGCAGTACTTC	CASSLDRDSRRQYF	NA	TRBJ2-5	NA	TRBV27
TGTGCCAGCAGCTTAACGACGAGTGGGGATGAAAAACTGTTTTTT	CASSLTTSGDEKLFF	many	TRBJ1-4	NA	TRBV11-2
TGTGCCAGCTCACCAAACCCAGGAGCAGATACGCAGTATTTT	CASSPNPGADTQYF	NA	TRBJ2-3	NA	TRBV18
TGCAGTGCTAGAGATAGGGGGGAGCGACAGGGGGTAGCCAAAAACATTCAGTACTTC	CSARDRGERQGVAKNIQYF	NA	TRBJ2-4	TRBD1	TRBV20-1
TGCAGTGCCCTTAGTCTGGCTTCCTACGAGCAGTACTTC	CSALSLASYEQYF	few	TRBJ2-7	NA	TRBV20-1
TGTGCCAGCAGCCCAATTATCTCTAGTACCCCTGAAGCTTTCTTT	CASSPIISSTPEAFF	few	TRBJ1-1	NA	TRBV9
TGTGCCAGCAGCTTGTCGACCGCCGGGACGCAAGAAGCTTTCTTT	CASSLSTAGTQEAFF	NA	TRBJ1-1	NA	TRBV5-6
TGCGCCAGCAGGGACGGACCGAACACTGAAGCTTTCTTT	CASRDGPNTEAFF	NA	TRBJ1-1	NA	TRBV5-1
TGTGCCAGCACTAACCCTTATCGGGGTGGTTCCTACGAGCAGTACTTC	CASTNPYRGGSYEQYF	few	TRBJ2-7	NA	TRBV6-1
TGTGCCAACAGCACCGACAGGCTGTCGGGTGGCTACACCTTC	CANSTDRLSGGYTF	NA	TRBJ1-2	NA	TRBV7-9
TGTGCCATCAGTGAGCCGATGACTAGCGGACCCTACGAGCAGTACTTC	CAISEPMTSGPYEQYF	few	TRBJ2-7	TRBD2	TRBV10-3
TGTGCCACCAGTGACCCCACGGTTTGGGGGTCAGTTGCCGGGGAGCTGTTTTTT	CATSDPTVWGSVAGELFF	NA	TRBJ2-2	NA	TRBV24-1
TGCGCCAGCAGCTTGAATGTTAAGGATACGCAGTATTTT	CASSLNVKDTQYF	NA	TRBJ2-3	NA	TRBV5-1
TGCGCCAGCAGAGGATATCAGACTAGCACAGATACGCAGTATTTT	CASRGYQTSTDTQYF	NA	TRBJ2-3	NA	TRBV5-1
TGTGCCAGCACAGGGTGGGAGACCCAGTACTTC	CASTGWETQYF	many	TRBJ2-5	NA	TRBV25-1
TGCAGCGCCCAAATCGGCGGAGGCTATGGCTACACCTTC	CSAQIGGGYGYTF	few	TRBJ1-2	NA	TRBV29-1
TGTGCCAGCAGCTCGCCTGGACAGTCGGGGACTGAAGCTTTCTTT	CASSSPGQSGTEAFF	NA	TRBJ1-1	NA	TRBV7-9
TGTGCCAGCAGTTTCCATCCCAGCGGGAGGGCGAACATTCAGTACTTC	CASSFHPSGRANIQYF	NA	TRBJ2-4	TRBD2	TRBV28
TGTGCCAGCAGCTTCAGGGATTTATTCGGCGAGCAGTACTTC	CASSFRDLFGEQYF	NA	TRBJ2-7	NA	TRBV7-9
TGTGCCACCGCAGAGGGGTTCTACGAGCAGTACTTC	CATAEGFYEQYF	NA	TRBJ2-7	NA	TRBV28
TGTGCCAGCAGTGACATGGCGGGGGGGACAGATACGCAGTATTTT	CASSDMAGGTDTQYF	few	TRBJ2-3	TRBD2	TRBV2
TGCAGCGTCGCGCGGGACGCCAATCAGCCCCAGCATTTT	CSVARDANQPQHF	few	TRBJ1-5	NA	TRBV29-1
TGTGCCAGCAGTTTAGGAGCGGCTCCGGCACCCCTCCACTTT	CASSLGAAPAPLHF	few	TRBJ1-6	NA	TRBV12-3/TRBV12-4
TGTGCCAGCAGTTTCCGGGACAGCCACGAGCAGTACTTC	CASSFRDSHEQYF	many	TRBJ2-7	TRBD1	TRBV6-5
TGTGCCAGCAGTGAGGGGGCCTGGACGACCCAACTCACAGATACGCAGTATTTT	CASSEGAWTTQLTDTQYF	few	TRBJ2-3	NA	TRBV2
TGTGCCATCAGTGAAGGAATGAACACTGAAGCTTTCTTT	CAISEGMNTEAFF	few	TRBJ1-1	NA	TRBV10-3
TGTGCCAGTAAAGGGGGTACAGGGGGTGACACAGATACGCAGTATTTT	CASKGGTGGDTDTQYF	NA	TRBJ2-3	TRBD1	TRBV19
TGTGCCAGCAGTTACTCGTCCCTAGCGGACGAGCAGTACTTC	CASSYSSLADEQYF	NA	TRBJ2-7	TRBD2	TRBV6-5
TGTGCCAGCTCACGAGACAGCCCAACAGGGAGTTCGGGCTACACCTTC	CASSRDSPTGSSGYTF	few	TRBJ1-2	NA	TRBV18
TGTGCCAGCAGTTTGGGGTCAGGCGGTTGGACTGAAGCTTTCTTT	CASSLGSGGWTEAFF	few	TRBJ1-1	NA	TRBV12-3/TRBV12-4
TGCGCCAGCAGCCAAGATCAGGACAGTAACTATGGCTACACCTTC	CASSQDQDSNYGYTF	few	TRBJ1-2	NA	TRBV4-1